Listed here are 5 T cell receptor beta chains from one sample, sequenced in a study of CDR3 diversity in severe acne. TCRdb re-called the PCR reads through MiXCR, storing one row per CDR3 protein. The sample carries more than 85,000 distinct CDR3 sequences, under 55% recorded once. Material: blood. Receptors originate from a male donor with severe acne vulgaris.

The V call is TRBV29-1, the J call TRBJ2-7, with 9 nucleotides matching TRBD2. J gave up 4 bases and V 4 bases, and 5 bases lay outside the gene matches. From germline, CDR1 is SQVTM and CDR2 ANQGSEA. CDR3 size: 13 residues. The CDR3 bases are TGCAGCGTTGTCCCTAGCGGGATATACGAGCAGTACTTC. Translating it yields CSVVPSGIYEQYF.

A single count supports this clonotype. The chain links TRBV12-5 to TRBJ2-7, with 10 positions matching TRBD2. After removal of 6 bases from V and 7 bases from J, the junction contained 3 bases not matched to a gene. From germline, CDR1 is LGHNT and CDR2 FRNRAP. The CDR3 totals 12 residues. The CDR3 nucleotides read TGTGCTAGTGGCCGGACTAGCGGAGAGCAGTACTTC. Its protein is CASGRTSGEQYF.

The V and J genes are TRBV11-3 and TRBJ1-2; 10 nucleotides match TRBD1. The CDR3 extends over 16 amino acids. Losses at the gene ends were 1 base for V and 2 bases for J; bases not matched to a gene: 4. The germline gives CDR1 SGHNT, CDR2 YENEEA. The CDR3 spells CASSLGPGQGNYGYTF. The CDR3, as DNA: TGTGCCAGCAGCTTAGGACCGGGACAGGGGAACTATGGCTACACCTTC.

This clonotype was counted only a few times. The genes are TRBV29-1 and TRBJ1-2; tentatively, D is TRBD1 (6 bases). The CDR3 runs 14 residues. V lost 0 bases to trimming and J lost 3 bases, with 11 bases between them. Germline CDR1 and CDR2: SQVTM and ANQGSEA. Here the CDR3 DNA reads TGCAGCGTTGAAGATTCAGGGGCTGACTATGGCTACACCTTC. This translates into CSVEDSGADYGYTF.

The CDR3 region is CASSPQGTTGELFF. The CDR3, as DNA: TGTGCCAGCAGCCCCCAGGGAACCACCGGGGAGCTGTTTTTT. The chain has TRBV7-3 and TRBJ2-2; a weak D match, TRBD1 (5 bases). V lost 5 bases and J 4 bases, leaving 11 bases between the germline ends. Germline V gene lookup returns CDR1 SGHTA and CDR2 FQGTGA. This CDR3 contains 14 residues.